Listed below are T cell receptor beta chains from one sample, sequenced in a study of cytomegalovirus exposure and HLA in healthy donors. The repertoire was sequenced with immunoSEQ multiplex PCR; TCRdb's copy has only in-frame clones and lacks some. The profile covers about 120,000 clones, with 89% appearing a single time and 1.5% to 2% taken by the ten largest. The sequencing sample was made of PBMCs. Every receptor here comes from a young woman in good health and CMV-seronegative. Each CDR3 is given with its conserved first and last residue. The order of the fields is clone size, CDR3 length, J gene, V gene, D gene, CDR3 protein, CDR3 DNA. A D gene is named only where the DNA matches it firmly. Size is stated for part of the rows, as once, few or many counts, or as a class when the clone is expanded.

. | 17 | TRBJ1-2 | TRBV11-2 | . | CASSSVAVRRNNYGYTF | TGTGCCAGCAGCTCAGTGGCCGTGAGGAGGAATAACTATGGCTACACCTTC
. | 15 | TRBJ2-1 | TRBV29-1 | . | CSVEGGGTTVNEQFF | TGCAGCGTTGAAGGCGGCGGGACGACGGTGAATGAGCAGTTCTTC
once | 13 | TRBJ1-5 | TRBV7-2 | TRBD1 | CASSLTGNQPQHF | TGTGCCAGCAGCTTGACAGGGAATCAGCCCCAGCATTTT
. | 14 | TRBJ2-7 | TRBV28 | TRBD1 | CATTRGLNFYEQYF | TGTGCCACCACCAGGGGGCTGAACTTCTACGAGCAGTACTTC
. | 15 | TRBJ2-2 | TRBV10-1 | . | CASSDGTHTPGELFF | TGCGCCAGCAGTGATGGGACACACACCCCCGGGGAGCTGTTTTTT
. | 14 | TRBJ2-7 | TRBV5-1 | TRBD2 | CASSRGVSSNEQYF | TGCGCCAGCAGCCGGGGGGTTAGCAGTAACGAGCAGTACTTC
. | 13 | TRBJ2-7 | TRBV6-6 | . | CASSPRRTYEQYF | TGTGCCAGCAGCCCTCGCAGAACCTACGAGCAGTACTTC
. | 18 | TRBJ1-4 | TRBV5-1 | TRBD1 | CASSRDRGQGATNEKLFF | TGCGCCAGCAGCCGAGACAGAGGACAGGGGGCAACTAATGAAAAACTGTTTTTT
. | 18 | TRBJ2-5 | TRBV30 | TRBD2 | CAFAKGLAGVGAQETQYF | TGTGCCTTCGCGAAGGGACTAGCGGGAGTTGGGGCACAAGAGACCCAGTACTTC
once | 14 | TRBJ1-5 | TRBV10-3 | . | CAISEGPGNQPQHF | TGTGCCATCAGTGAAGGTCCGGGGAATCAGCCCCAGCATTTT
. | 15 | TRBJ1-2 | TRBV2 | . | CASSVGQGVNYGYTF | TGTGCCAGCAGTGTGGGCCAGGGTGTTAACTATGGCTACACCTTC
once | 13 | TRBJ1-1 | TRBV7-2 | . | CASSPDRYTEAFF | TGTGCCAGCAGCCCGGACAGATACACTGAAGCTTTCTTT
. | 13 | TRBJ2-7 | TRBV7-9 | TRBD1 | CASSRGQGYEQYF | TGTGCCAGCAGCCGAGGACAGGGCTACGAGCAGTACTTC
once | 14 | TRBJ2-7 | TRBV27 | TRBD1 | CASSSTGGSYEQYF | TGTGCCAGCAGTTCGACAGGGGGTAGCTACGAGCAGTACTTC
. | 17 | TRBJ2-1 | TRBV27 | TRBD2 | CASSSGTSGISYNEQFF | TGTGCCAGCAGTTCCGGGACTAGCGGCATCTCCTACAATGAGCAGTTCTTC
few | 13 | TRBJ2-7 | TRBV6-1 | . | CASSEGVAYEQYF | TGTGCCAGCAGTGAAGGTGTAGCCTACGAGCAGTACTTC
. | 14 | TRBJ2-7 | TRBV18 | . | CASSPLTGLGEQYF | TGTGCCAGCTCACCACTTACAGGGTTGGGCGAGCAGTACTTC
. | 15 | TRBJ2-1 | TRBV28 | TRBD2 | CASSSGGGIDNEQFF | TGTGCCAGCAGTTCGGGCGGGGGTATCGACAATGAGCAGTTCTTC
. | 15 | TRBJ2-7 | TRBV5-6 | TRBD2 | CASSLGLAGDREQYF | TGTGCCAGCAGCTTGGGACTAGCGGGAGATCGCGAGCAGTACTTC
. | 13 | TRBJ2-7 | TRBV5-8 | TRBD2 | CASSLGTSDEQYF | TGTGCCAGCAGCCTAGGGACTAGCGACGAGCAGTACTTC
. | 16 | TRBJ2-2 | TRBV11-3 | . | CASSLVEVRGTGELFF | TGTGCCAGCAGCTTAGTTGAGGTCAGGGGAACCGGGGAGCTGTTTTTT
. | 13 | TRBJ1-1 | TRBV14 | . | CASSRGGESEAFF | TGTGCCAGCAGCCGAGGGGGGGAGAGTGAAGCTTTCTTT
. | 14 | TRBJ1-3 | TRBV11-2 | . | CASSSGVSGNTIYF | TGTGCCAGCAGCTCCGGAGTCTCTGGAAACACCATATATTTT
. | 16 | TRBJ2-2 | TRBV6-4 | TRBD2 | CASSKGLAGVTGELFF | TGTGCCAGCAGTAAGGGACTAGCGGGAGTCACCGGGGAGCTGTTTTTT
. | 14 | TRBJ1-3 | TRBV19 | . | CASSRAGSGNTIYF | TGTGCCAGTAGTAGGGCTGGCTCTGGAAACACCATATATTTT
. | 14 | TRBJ2-1 | TRBV6-5 | TRBD2 | CASLAGGGNREQFF | TGTGCCAGCTTAGCGGGAGGGGGCAATCGGGAGCAGTTCTTC
once | 15 | TRBJ1-5 | TRBV5-1 | TRBD1 | CASSRTGDSNQPQHF | TGCGCCAGCAGCCGGACAGGGGATAGCAATCAGCCCCAGCATTTT
. | 12 | TRBJ1-1 | TRBV11-3 | TRBD1 | CASKTGGSEAFF | TGTGCCAGCAAGACAGGGGGCTCTGAAGCTTTCTTT
. | 13 | TRBJ1-1 | TRBV30 | . | CAWSGQSNTEAFF | TGTGCCTGGAGTGGACAGTCAAACACTGAAGCTTTCTTT
. | 12 | TRBJ1-2 | TRBV6-6 | . | CASSTANYGYTF | TGTGCCAGCAGTACAGCTAACTATGGCTACACCTTC
. | 17 | TRBJ2-3 | TRBV9 | TRBD2 | CASSPRPQLAGVDTQYF | TGTGCCAGCAGCCCACGTCCCCAGCTAGCGGGAGTAGATACGCAGTATTTT
once | 15 | TRBJ2-3 | TRBV11-2 | . | CASSLILGGTDTQYF | TGTGCCAGCAGCTTAATTCTCGGAGGCACAGATACGCAGTATTTT
. | 12 | TRBJ1-2 | TRBV5-6 | . | CASSPANYGYTF | TGTGCCAGCAGCCCGGCTAACTATGGCTACACCTTC
few | 14 | TRBJ2-1 | TRBV6-4 | . | CASSLGLEHNEQFF | TGTGCCAGCAGTCTCGGACTGGAACACAATGAGCAGTTCTTC
. | 15 | TRBJ2-7 | TRBV5-1 | . | CASSLVYAGGAEQYF | TGCGCCAGCAGCTTGGTCTACGCCGGGGGTGCCGAGCAGTACTTC
. | 17 | TRBJ2-5 | TRBV18 | . | CASSPPTTSNRAETQYF | TGTGCCAGCTCACCCCCCACTACTAGCAACCGAGCAGAGACCCAGTACTTC
. | 14 | TRBJ1-1 | TRBV4-1 | . | CASSQEGRVPEAFF | TGCGCCAGCAGCCAAGAGGGCAGGGTCCCTGAAGCTTTCTTT
. | 14 | TRBJ2-2 | TRBV6-5 | . | CASRRDRDTGELFF | TGTGCCAGCAGACGCGACAGAGACACCGGGGAGCTGTTTTTT
. | 14 | TRBJ1-1 | TRBV7-9 | . | CASSSQTEHTEAFF | TGTGCCAGCAGCTCACAGACAGAGCACACTGAAGCTTTCTTT
once | 17 | TRBJ2-3 | TRBV7-8 | TRBD2 | CASSLDRVLAATDTQYF | TGTGCCAGCAGCTTAGACCGCGTACTAGCGGCAACAGATACGCAGTATTTT
. | 16 | TRBJ2-7 | TRBV5-5 | TRBD2 | CASSPGLAGAPRQQYF | TGTGCCAGCAGCCCGGGACTAGCGGGAGCGCCCCGCCAGCAGTACTTC
once | 17 | TRBJ2-2 | TRBV29-1 | TRBD2 | CSARGLAGGQNTGELFF | TGCAGCGCCCGGGGACTAGCGGGAGGGCAGAACACCGGGGAGCTGTTTTTT
. | 13 | TRBJ1-1 | TRBV19 | . | CASRSSVNTEAFF | TGTGCCAGTAGGTCATCGGTGAACACTGAAGCTTTCTTT
once | 16 | TRBJ2-7 | TRBV2 | TRBD1 | CASTRRSGDSVYEQYF | TGTGCCAGCACCAGAAGATCAGGGGACAGTGTCTACGAGCAGTACTTC
few | 15 | TRBJ1-2 | TRBV5-6 | TRBD1 | CASIGPGQINYGYTF | TGTGCCAGCATCGGTCCGGGACAGATAAACTATGGCTACACCTTC
few | 12 | TRBJ2-7 | TRBV10-2 | . | CASRGTSYEQYF | TGCGCCAGCAGGGGGACTTCCTACGAGCAGTACTTC
. | 15 | TRBJ1-5 | TRBV6-1 | TRBD1 | CASSEGGTGYQPQHF | TGTGCCAGCAGTGAAGGAGGGACAGGGTACCAGCCCCAGCATTTT
. | 16 | TRBJ2-1 | TRBV19 | . | CASSISGSGGGHEQFF | TGTGCCAGTAGTATTAGTGGGTCGGGAGGGGGCCATGAGCAGTTCTTC
. | 17 | TRBJ2-3 | TRBV27 | TRBD2 | CASSLPSTSGSTDTQYF | TGTGCCAGCAGTTTACCCTCGACTAGCGGGAGCACAGATACGCAGTATTTT
. | 15 | TRBJ2-1 | TRBV6-5 | TRBD2 | CASSYLASGRLEQFF | TGTGCCAGCAGTTACCTGGCTAGCGGGAGACTTGAGCAGTTCTTC
. | 20 | TRBJ2-3 | TRBV5-1 | TRBD1 | CASSTNPGQGAGLERDTQYF | TGCGCCAGCAGCACCAATCCGGGACAGGGGGCTGGGCTAGAAAGGGATACGCAGTATTTT
few | 14 | TRBJ1-2 | TRBV2 | . | CASTVRQGRGGYTF | TGTGCCAGCACCGTAAGGCAGGGGAGAGGTGGCTACACCTTC
. | 15 | TRBJ2-2 | TRBV12-5 | TRBD1 | CASGFGTGLAGELFF | TGTGCTAGTGGTTTTGGGACAGGGCTGGCCGGGGAGCTGTTTTTT
. | 13 | TRBJ1-2 | TRBV6-1 | TRBD1 | CASSFDRVDGYTF | TGTGCCAGCAGTTTCGACAGGGTGGATGGCTACACCTTC